One and the same sample provided the 6 T cell receptor beta chains below, sequenced in a study of CD8 T cells in Susac syndrome. Random hexamers served to reverse transcribe roughly 0.45 to 1 ug RNA. Each CDR3 protein gets one entry after TCRdb re-called the immunoSEQ multiplex PCR reads with MiXCR. The data show roughly 400,000 distinct CDR3 sequences, around 85% seen once. Material: CD8+ T cells from PBMCs. These TCRs come from a human donor with multiple sclerosis.

This clonotype was recorded only once. The rearrangement links TRBV20-1 to TRBJ2-7; 11 bases align to TRBD2. From germline, CDR1 is DFQATT and CDR2 SNEGSKA (reference sequence). The CDR3 covers 15 residues. Unmatched junction bases numbered 8, after V lost 6 bases and J lost 1 base. DNA for the CDR3: TGCAGTGCAAGCCCGGGACTAGCGGCTTCCTACGAGCAGTACTTC. Translation: CSASPGLAASYEQYF.

The rearrangement joins TRBV13 to TRBJ2-3; no firm D call. V dropped 5 bases and J dropped 5 bases, with 14 bases sitting between them. The CDR3 has 14 residues. Germline V gene sequence: CDR1 PRHDT, CDR2 FYEKMQ (reference sequence). The CDR3, as DNA: TGTGCCAGCAGCACCTCCTGGAGCGTAGATACGCAGTATTTT. Protein sequence: CASSTSWSVDTQYF.

This sequence joins TRBV12-3 or TRBV12-4 and TRBJ2-5; TRBD1 might be the D (6 bases). There are 14 residues in the CDR3. The V gene lost 8 bases and the J gene lost 5 bases, with 18 bases spanning the gap. As DNA, the CDR3 is TGTGCCAGCGCCCAGGTTGGGGGCGAGGAGACCCAGTACTTC. This translates into CASAQVGGEETQYF.

This sequence joins TRBV14 and TRBJ2-1; D is undetermined. In germline, CDR1 is SGHDN, CDR2 FVKESK. The V end lost 1 base, the J end lost 11 bases, and 6 bases lay between the germline ends. The CDR3 totals 11 residues. The CDR3 DNA is TGTGCCAGCAGCCAAGCGCGCCAGCAGTTCTTC. This sequence encodes CASSQARQQFF.

This chain uses TRBV12-3 or TRBV12-4 with TRBJ2-3; D not resolved. V was trimmed by 8 bases and J by 4 bases, leaving 4 bases between them. CDR3 length: 10 amino acids. The CDR3 region is CASVADTQYF. CDR3 nucleotide sequence: TGTGCCAGCGTGGCAGATACGCAGTATTTT.

The V call is TRBV28, the J call TRBJ2-7; 7 bases are a match to TRBD1. J lost 2 bases, V lost 3 bases, and 4 bases had no gene match. Germline V CDR1 and CDR2: MDHEN, SYDVKM. The CDR3 covers 14 residues. The CDR3 DNA follows: TGTGCCAGCAGTTTCGTGACAGGGCCCTACGAGCAGTACTTC. Translated, it gives CASSFVTGPYEQYF.